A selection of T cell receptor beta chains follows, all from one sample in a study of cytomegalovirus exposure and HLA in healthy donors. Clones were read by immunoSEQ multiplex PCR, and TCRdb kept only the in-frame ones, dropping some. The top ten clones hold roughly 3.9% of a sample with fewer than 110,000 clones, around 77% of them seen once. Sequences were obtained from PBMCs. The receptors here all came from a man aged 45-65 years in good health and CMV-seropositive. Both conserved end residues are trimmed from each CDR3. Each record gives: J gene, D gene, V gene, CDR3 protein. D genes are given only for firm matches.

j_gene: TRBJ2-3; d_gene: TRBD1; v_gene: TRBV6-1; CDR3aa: ASSDRGRGDTQY
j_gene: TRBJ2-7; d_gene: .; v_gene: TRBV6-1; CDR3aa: ASSESAGRDEQY
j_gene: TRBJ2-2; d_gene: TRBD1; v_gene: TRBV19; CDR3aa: ATHPRDRGNTGELF
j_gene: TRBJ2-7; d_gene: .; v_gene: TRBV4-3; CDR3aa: ASSHTGGIPYEQY
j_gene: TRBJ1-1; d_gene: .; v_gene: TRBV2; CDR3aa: ASSENSTPNTEAF
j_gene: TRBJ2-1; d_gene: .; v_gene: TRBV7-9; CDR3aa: ASSPRGKVNEQF
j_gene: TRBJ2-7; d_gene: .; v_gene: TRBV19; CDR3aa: ASSIYPGLQAYEQY
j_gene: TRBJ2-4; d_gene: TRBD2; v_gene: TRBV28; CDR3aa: ASSHSGRAEVAKNIQY
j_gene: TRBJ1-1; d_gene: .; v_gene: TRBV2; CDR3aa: ASSEQNTEAF
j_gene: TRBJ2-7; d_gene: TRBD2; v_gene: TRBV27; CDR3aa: ASTLLGGNSYEQY